The next 7 T cell receptor beta chains were all read from a single sample in a study of blood T cell repertoires in COVID-19. TCRdb keeps only in-frame clones here, not all; method: immunoSEQ multiplex PCR. Seen here are fewer than 15,000 clones, approximately 91% observed once, and the top ten hold approximately 20%. Sequencing was performed on peripheral blood. The receptor set was obtained from a woman aged 55-70 years with active COVID-19.

The chain uses TRBV19 and TRBJ1-2; D is unclear. The V and J ends lost 4 bases and 1 base respectively, with 16 bases between them. CDR3 length: 16 residues. Germline CDR1 is LNHDA and CDR2 is SQIVND (reference sequence). This chain's CDR3 is CASSRRTPTINYGYTF. As DNA, the CDR3 is TGTGCCAGTAGTAGGAGGACCCCGACAATTAACTATGGCTACACCTTC.

The chain combines TRBV2 with TRBJ2-2, with 7 bases identical to TRBD2. The CDR3 length is 14 residues. V lost 8 bases to trimming and J lost 1 base; unmatched junction nucleotides: 4. Germline V gene data show CDR1 as SNHLY and CDR2 as FYNNEI. The CDR3 spells CASVGGRNTGELFF. For the CDR3, the DNA is TGTGCCAGCGTGGGGGGGAGGAACACCGGGGAGCTGTTTTTT.

The rearrangement uses TRBV6-5 and TRBJ2-7; 10 bases agree with TRBD1. The CDR3 has 15 residues. V dropped 7 bases and J dropped 3; count of bases not matched to a gene: 9. The germline V gene has CDR1 MNHEY and CDR2 SVGAGI. The CDR3 protein is CASIGWTGGFYEQYV. Here the CDR3 DNA reads TGTGCCAGCATTGGGTGGACAGGGGGGTTCTACGAGCAGTACGTC.

This clone occurred a few times. This chain uses TRBV5-1 with TRBJ2-1; 9 positions agree with TRBD1. V was pared by 6 bases and J by 3 bases, with 4 bases of the junction left unmatched. CDR1 and CDR2 (germline): SGHRS, YFSETQ. The CDR3 has 14 amino acids. The CDR3 nucleotides are TGCGCCAGCATGGGACAGGGACACTACAATGAGCAGTTCTTC. It translates to CASMGQGHYNEQFF.

The chain combines TRBV5-5 with TRBJ1-1; maybe TRBD1 (5 bases). V was trimmed by 2 bases and J by 4 bases, leaving 21 bases between them. Per the germline V gene, CDR1 is SGHKS and CDR2 is YYEKEE (reference sequence). This CDR3 comprises 17 residues. The CDR3 spells CASSLGSSGGLGTEAFF. The DNA of the CDR3 is TGTGCCAGCAGCTTAGGTTCTTCTGGGGGGTTAGGCACTGAAGCTTTCTTT.

This chain uses TRBV5-1 with TRBJ2-1; TRBD1 aligns across 7 bases. J lost 0 bases, V lost 5 bases, and 5 bases had no gene match. Germline V CDR1 and CDR2: SGHRS, YFSETQ. The CDR3 loop spans 15 amino acids. This CDR3 reads CASSPTGDSYNEQFF. The CDR3 DNA sequence: TGCGCCAGCAGTCCTACAGGGGACTCCTACAATGAGCAGTTCTTC.

The V call is TRBV29-1, the J call TRBJ1-2; D is undetermined. This CDR3 is 14 amino acids long. V lost 4 bases to trimming and J lost 0 bases, with 12 bases between them. The germline V gene encodes CDR1 SQVTM and CDR2 ANQGSEA. As DNA, the CDR3 is TGCAGCGTTGTTCAGGATCGACCTAACTATGGCTACACCTTC. Amino acids: CSVVQDRPNYGYTF. Looking up the rest from reference TRBV29-1 and TRBJ1-2 gives the full variable domain: SAVISQKPSRDICQRGTSLTIQCQVDSQVTMMFWYRQQPGQSLTLIATANQGSEATYESGFVIDKFPISRPNLTFSTLTVSNMSPEDSSIYLCSVVQDRPNYGYTFGSGTRLTVV.